These T cell receptor beta chains were read from a single sample in a study of shared clonotypes between healthy human individuals. Assay: immunoSEQ multiplex PCR; the TCRdb copy retains only in-frame clones and omits some. The sample carries about 1 million clones, about 75% recorded once. What was sequenced was memory CD4+ T cells sorted from blood. The source of these receptors is a man aged 18 to 35 in good health. The CDR3 runs from the conserved cysteine through the conserved F or W. D genes are given only for firm matches. Some rows have no size entry. The others give once, few or many, or a class for an expanded clone.

D,size,J,V,CDR3,DNA
TRBD1,-,TRBJ1-2,TRBV5-5,CASSRAGTGYGYTF,TGTGCCAGCAGCAGGGCCGGGACAGGTTATGGCTACACCTTC
TRBD1,-,TRBJ2-7,TRBV4-3,CASSQATGLYEQYF,TGCGCCAGCAGCCAAGCGACAGGGCTCTACGAGCAGTACTTC
-,-,TRBJ1-1,TRBV14,CASSQDATLNTEAFF,TGTGCCAGCAGCCAAGATGCCACACTTAACACTGAAGCTTTCTTT
TRBD2,few,TRBJ2-7,TRBV10-1,CATPSPRFTAGPSLYEQYF,TGCGCCACCCCCTCTCCACGATTTACAGCGGGACCGTCCCTCTACGAGCAGTACTTC
-,-,TRBJ1-5,TRBV10-3,CAISERTSTTLAQHF,TGTGCCATCAGTGAAAGGACGTCTACCACGTTGGCCCAGCATTTT
-,-,TRBJ2-7,TRBV21-1,CASSRVAGVGEQYF,TGTGCCAGCAGCCGCGTGGCAGGGGTAGGCGAGCAGTACTTC
TRBD1,-,TRBJ1-6,TRBV5-1,CASSLGQVYNSPLHF,TGCGCCAGCAGCCTCGGACAGGTCTATAATTCACCCCTCCACTTT
-,-,TRBJ2-2,TRBV19,CASSWQNTGELFF,TGTGCCAGTAGCTGGCAGAACACCGGGGAGCTGTTTTTT
-,-,TRBJ1-5,TRBV5-5,CASSLGATTSNQPQHF,TGTGCCAGCAGCTTAGGAGCCACTACGAGCAATCAGCCCCAGCATTTT
-,once,TRBJ2-5,TRBV2,CASSRRETQYF,TGTGCCAGCAGTCGGCGAGAGACCCAGTACTTC
TRBD2,once,TRBJ2-1,TRBV7-2,CASSLSLADFNEQFF,TGTGCCAGCAGCTTATCCCTAGCGGATTTCAATGAGCAGTTCTTC
-,few,TRBJ2-1,TRBV18,CASATRSYNEQFF,TGTGCCAGCGCCACGCGCTCCTACAATGAGCAGTTCTTC
-,-,TRBJ1-1,TRBV7-9,CASSPWSGPPRNTEAFF,TGTGCCAGCAGCCCCTGGTCTGGACCACCCCGGAACACTGAAGCTTTCTTT
-,-,TRBJ2-3,TRBV5-6,CASSLSPSSTDTQYF,TGTGCCAGCAGCTTGTCCCCGAGTAGCACAGATACGCAGTATTTT
-,-,TRBJ1-3,TRBV11-2,CASSLAGEGKGNTIYF,TGTGCCAGCAGCTTAGCTGGCGAGGGAAAAGGAAACACCATATATTTT
-,-,TRBJ1-1,TRBV7-2,CASSLGRATEAFF,TGTGCCAGCAGCTTAGGCAGGGCCACTGAAGCTTTCTTT
-,-,TRBJ2-1,TRBV4-3,CASSQETNEQFF,TGCGCCAGCAGCCAAGAGACCAATGAGCAGTTCTTC